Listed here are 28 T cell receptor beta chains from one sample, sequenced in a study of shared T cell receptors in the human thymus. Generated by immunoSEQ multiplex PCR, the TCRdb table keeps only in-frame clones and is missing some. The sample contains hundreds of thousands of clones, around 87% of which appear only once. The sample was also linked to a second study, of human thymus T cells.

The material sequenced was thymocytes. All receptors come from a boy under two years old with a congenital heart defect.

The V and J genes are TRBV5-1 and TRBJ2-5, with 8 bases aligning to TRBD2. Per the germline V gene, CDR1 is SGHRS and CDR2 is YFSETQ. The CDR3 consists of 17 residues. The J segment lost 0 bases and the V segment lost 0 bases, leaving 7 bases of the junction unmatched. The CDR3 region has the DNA TGCGCCAGCAGCTTGGCCCCCCGGGGGGGGGACCAAGAGACCCAGTACTTC. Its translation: CASSLAPRGGDQETQYF.

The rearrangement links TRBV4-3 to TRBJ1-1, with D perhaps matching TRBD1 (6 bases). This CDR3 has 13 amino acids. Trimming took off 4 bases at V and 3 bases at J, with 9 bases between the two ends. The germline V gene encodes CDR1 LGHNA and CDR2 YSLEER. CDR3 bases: TGCGCCAGCAGCCGAAACAGGGACACTGAAGCTTTCTTT. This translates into CASSRNRDTEAFF.

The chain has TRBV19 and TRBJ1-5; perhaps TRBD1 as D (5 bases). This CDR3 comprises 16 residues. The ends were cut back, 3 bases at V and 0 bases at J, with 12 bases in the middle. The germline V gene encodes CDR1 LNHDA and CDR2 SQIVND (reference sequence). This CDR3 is CASSIVEGHSNQPQHF. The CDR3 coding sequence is TGTGCCAGTAGTATTGTGGAAGGACATAGCAATCAGCCCCAGCATTTT.

The chain's CDR3 is CASSQDGGQPQHF. CDR3 bases: TGCGCCAGCAGCCAAGATGGGGGCCAGCCCCAGCATTTT. The chain uses TRBV4-1 and TRBJ1-5; D perhaps matches TRBD1 (6 bases). Looked up from germline, CDR1 is MGHRA and CDR2 is YSYEKL. CDR3 length: 13 amino acids. Deletions cut 0 bases from V and 7 bases from J, with 7 bases between.

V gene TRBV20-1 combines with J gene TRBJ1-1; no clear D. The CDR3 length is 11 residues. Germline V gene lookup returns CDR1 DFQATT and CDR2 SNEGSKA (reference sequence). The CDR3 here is CSPSPNTEAFF. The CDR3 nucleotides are TGCAGCCCCTCCCCGAACACTGAAGCTTTCTTT.

In DNA form, the CDR3 reads TGTGCCAGAAGCTTACAGAAAGCAACTAATGAAAAACTGTTTTTT. This gives the protein CARSLQKATNEKLFF. The chain is built from TRBV5-3 and TRBJ1-4, with D uncertain. TRBV5-3 is an open reading frame, and its role is uncertain. Trimming removed 2 bases from V and 0 bases from J, with 8 bases in between. The CDR3 has 15 amino acids.

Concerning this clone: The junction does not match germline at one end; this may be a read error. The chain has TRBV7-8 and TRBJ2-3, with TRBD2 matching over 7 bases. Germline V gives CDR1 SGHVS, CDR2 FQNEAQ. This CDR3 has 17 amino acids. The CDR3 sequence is CAGSVGLVAGESDTQYF. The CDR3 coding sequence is TGTGCCGGCAGCGTAGGACTAGTGGCGGGGGAGTCGGATACGCAGTATTTT.

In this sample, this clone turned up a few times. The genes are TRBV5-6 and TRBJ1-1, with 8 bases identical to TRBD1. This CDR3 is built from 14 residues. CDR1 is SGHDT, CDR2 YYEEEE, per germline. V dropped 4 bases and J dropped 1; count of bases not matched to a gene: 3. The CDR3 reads CASSIGQGNTEAFF. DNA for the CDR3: TGTGCCAGCAGCATAGGACAGGGGAACACTGAAGCTTTCTTT.

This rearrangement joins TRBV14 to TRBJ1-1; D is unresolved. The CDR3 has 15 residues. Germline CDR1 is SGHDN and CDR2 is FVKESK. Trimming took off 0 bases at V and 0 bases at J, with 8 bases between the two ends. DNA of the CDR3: TGTGCCAGCAGCCAAGAAATTGTAGTGAACACTGAAGCTTTCTTT. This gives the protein CASSQEIVVNTEAFF.

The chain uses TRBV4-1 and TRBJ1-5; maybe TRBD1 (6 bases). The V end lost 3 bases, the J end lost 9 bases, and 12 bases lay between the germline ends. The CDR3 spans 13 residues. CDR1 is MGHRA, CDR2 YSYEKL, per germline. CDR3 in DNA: TGCGCCAGCAGCCAGAAACAGGGCTGGCCCCAGCATTTT. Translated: CASSQKQGWPQHF.

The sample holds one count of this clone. The CDR3 coding sequence is TGTGCCAGCAGCGATCGCTGGACCGGAGGGCCCCAGCATTTT. It codes for CASSDRWTGGPQHF. The chain uses TRBV9 and TRBJ1-5; D is undetermined. CDR1 is SGDLS and CDR2 is YYNGEE in the germline V gene. This CDR3 region has 14 residues. V lost 3 bases and J 9 bases, leaving 16 bases between the germline ends.

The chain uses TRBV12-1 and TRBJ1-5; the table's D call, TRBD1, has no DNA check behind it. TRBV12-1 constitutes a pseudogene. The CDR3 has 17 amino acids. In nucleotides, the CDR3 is TGTGCCAGCACCCCCGGACAGGGGGCTTTCGGCAATCAGCCCCAGCATTTT. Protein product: CASTPGQGAFGNQPQHF.

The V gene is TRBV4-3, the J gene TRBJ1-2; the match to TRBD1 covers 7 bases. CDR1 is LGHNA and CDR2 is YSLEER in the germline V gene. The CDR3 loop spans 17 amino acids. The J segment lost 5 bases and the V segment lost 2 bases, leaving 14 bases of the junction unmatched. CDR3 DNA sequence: TGCGCCAGCAGCCAATACTCTCCGGGACAGTTTGTATATGGCTACACCTTC. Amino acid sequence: CASSQYSPGQFVYGYTF.

The CDR3 loop reads CASSIRGFALYNSPLHF. In DNA form, the CDR3 reads TGTGCCAGCAGCATTAGGGGATTCGCTCTCTATAATTCACCCCTCCACTTT. V is TRBV28 and J is TRBJ1-6, with D tentatively TRBD1 (5 bases). The germline gives CDR1 MDHEN, CDR2 SYDVKM. The CDR3 contains 17 residues. Deletions cut 6 bases from V and 3 bases from J, with 18 bases between.

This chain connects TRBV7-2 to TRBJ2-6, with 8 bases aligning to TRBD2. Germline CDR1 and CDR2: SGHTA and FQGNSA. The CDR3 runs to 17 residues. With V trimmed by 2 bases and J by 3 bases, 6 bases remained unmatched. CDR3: CASSLFLAGGGANVLTF. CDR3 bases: TGTGCCAGCAGCTTATTTCTGGCGGGAGGTGGGGCCAACGTCCTGACTTTC.

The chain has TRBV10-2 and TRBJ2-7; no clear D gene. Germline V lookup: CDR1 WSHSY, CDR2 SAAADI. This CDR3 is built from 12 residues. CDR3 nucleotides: TGCGGTGCCAGTGGTGGCCCCTACGAGCAGTACTTC. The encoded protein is CGASGGPYEQYF.

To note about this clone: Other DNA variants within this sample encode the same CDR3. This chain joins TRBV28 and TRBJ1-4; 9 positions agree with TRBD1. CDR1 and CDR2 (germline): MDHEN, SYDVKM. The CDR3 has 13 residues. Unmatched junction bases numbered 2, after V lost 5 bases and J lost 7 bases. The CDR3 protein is CASSRQGGEKLFF. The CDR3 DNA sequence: TGTGCCAGCAGTCGACAGGGGGGTGAAAAACTGTTTTTT.

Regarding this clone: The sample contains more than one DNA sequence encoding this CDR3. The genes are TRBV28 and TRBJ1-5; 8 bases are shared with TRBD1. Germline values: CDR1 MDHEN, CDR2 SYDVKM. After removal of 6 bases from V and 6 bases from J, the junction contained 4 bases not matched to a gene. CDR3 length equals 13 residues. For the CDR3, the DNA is TGTGCCAGCAGCTCACAGGGGGGTCAGCCCCAGCATTTT. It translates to CASSSQGGQPQHF.

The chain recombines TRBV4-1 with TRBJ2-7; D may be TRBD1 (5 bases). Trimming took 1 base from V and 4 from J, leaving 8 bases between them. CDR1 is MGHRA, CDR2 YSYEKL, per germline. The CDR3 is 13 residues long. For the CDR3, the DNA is TGCGCCAGCAGCCAAGGCAGGGCTTACGAGCAGTACTTC. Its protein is CASSQGRAYEQYF.

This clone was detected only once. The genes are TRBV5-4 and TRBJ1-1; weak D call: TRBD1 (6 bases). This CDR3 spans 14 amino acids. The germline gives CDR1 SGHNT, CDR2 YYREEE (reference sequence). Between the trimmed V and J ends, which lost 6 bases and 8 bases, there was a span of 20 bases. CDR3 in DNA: TGTGCCAGCACCGAACACGCGGGGGGCTTGGAAGCTTTCTTT. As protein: CASTEHAGGLEAFF.

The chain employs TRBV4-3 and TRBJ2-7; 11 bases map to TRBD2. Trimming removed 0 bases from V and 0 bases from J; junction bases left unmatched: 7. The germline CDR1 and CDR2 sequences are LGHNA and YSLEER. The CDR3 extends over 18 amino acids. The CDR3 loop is CASSQDLGTSGVSYEQYF. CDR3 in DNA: TGCGCCAGCAGCCAAGATCTCGGGACTAGCGGAGTCTCCTACGAGCAGTACTTC.

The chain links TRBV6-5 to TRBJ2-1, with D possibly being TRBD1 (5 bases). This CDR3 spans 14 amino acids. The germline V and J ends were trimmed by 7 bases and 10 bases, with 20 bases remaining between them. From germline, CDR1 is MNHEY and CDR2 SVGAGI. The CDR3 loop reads CASTPLRGLGEQFF. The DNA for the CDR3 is TGTGCCAGCACCCCTCTTAGGGGATTAGGGGAGCAGTTCTTC.

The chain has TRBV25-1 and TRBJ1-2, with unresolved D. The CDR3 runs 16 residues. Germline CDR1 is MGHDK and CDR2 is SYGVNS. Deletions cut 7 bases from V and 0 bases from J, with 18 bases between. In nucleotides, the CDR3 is TGTGCCAGCACCGCGGCGGGCGGTAACTCTAACTATGGCTACACCTTC. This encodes CASTAAGGNSNYGYTF.

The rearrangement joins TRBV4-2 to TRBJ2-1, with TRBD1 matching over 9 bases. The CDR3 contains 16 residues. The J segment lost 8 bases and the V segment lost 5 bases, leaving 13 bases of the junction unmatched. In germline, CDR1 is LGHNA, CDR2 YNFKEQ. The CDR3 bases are TGTGCCAGCAGCTTGAGGGGACAGGGTTATGTCGATGAGCAGTTCTTC. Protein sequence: CASSLRGQGYVDEQFF.

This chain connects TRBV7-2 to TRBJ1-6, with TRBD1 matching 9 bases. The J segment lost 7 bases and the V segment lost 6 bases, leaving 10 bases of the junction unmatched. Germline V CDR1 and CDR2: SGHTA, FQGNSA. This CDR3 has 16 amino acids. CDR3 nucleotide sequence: TGTGCCAGCAGAACACAGGGGGCTGCGTACAATTCACCCCTCCACTTT. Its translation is CASRTQGAAYNSPLHF.

Here the CDR3 DNA reads TGTGCCAGCAGCTTACGGGGCTCAGGGGGCCTAACAGATACGCAGTATTTT. Translation gives CASSLRGSGGLTDTQYF. The J gene is TRBJ2-3, the V gene TRBV7-8, with 8 bases lining up with TRBD1. CDR3 length: 17 residues. The V and J ends lost 2 bases and 3 bases, in that order; junction bases with no gene match: 10. Germline values: CDR1 SGHVS, CDR2 FQNEAQ.

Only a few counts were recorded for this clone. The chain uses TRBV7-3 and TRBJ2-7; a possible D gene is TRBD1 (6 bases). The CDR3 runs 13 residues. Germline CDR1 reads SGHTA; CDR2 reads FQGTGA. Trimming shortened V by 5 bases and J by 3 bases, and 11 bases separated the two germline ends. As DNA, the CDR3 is TGTGCCAGCAGCACAGGGATCCACTACGAGCAGTACTTC. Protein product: CASSTGIHYEQYF.

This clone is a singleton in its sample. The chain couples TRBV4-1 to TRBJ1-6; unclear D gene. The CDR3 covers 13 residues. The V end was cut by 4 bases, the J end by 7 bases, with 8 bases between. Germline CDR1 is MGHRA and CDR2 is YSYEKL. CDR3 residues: CASSPPVNSPLHF. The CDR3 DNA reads TGCGCCAGCAGCCCCCCAGTGAATTCACCCCTCCACTTT.